These 30 T cell receptor beta chains originate from one sample sequenced in a study of blood T cell repertoires in COVID-19. Measured with immunoSEQ multiplex PCR; TCRdb has only the in-frame clones, and not every one. The sample has about 480,000 clones; 85% to 90% are singletons. Material: peripheral blood. The receptor set was obtained from a young woman with acute or convalescent COVID-19.

This clone has a single count. The V call is TRBV9, the J call TRBJ2-5; weak D call: TRBD1 (6 bases). V gave up 1 base and J gave up 2 bases, with 12 bases separating them. The CDR3 sequence is 15 residues long. Germline assignment: CDR1 SGDLS and CDR2 YYNGEE. As DNA, the CDR3 is TGTGCCAGCAGCGTATCAGGGGATCAACAAGAGACCCAGTACTTC. This codes for CASSVSGDQQETQYF.

This chain uses TRBV18 with TRBJ1-3; possible D gene TRBD1, 5 bases. The V end was cut by 6 bases, the J end by 0 bases, with 15 bases between. CDR1 KGHSH and CDR2 LQKENI come from the germline V gene. CDR3 length: 16 amino acids. CDR3 loop: CASSQAQGGSGNTIYF. The CDR3 DNA follows: TGTGCCAGCTCCCAAGCCCAGGGAGGCTCTGGAAACACCATATATTTT. Variable domain in full (rest from reference TRBV18 and TRBJ1-3): NAGVMQNPRHLVRRRGQEARLRCSPMKGHSHVYWYRQLPEEGLKFMVYLQKENIIDESGMPKERFSAEFPKEGPSILRIQQVVRGDSAAYFCASSQAQGGSGNTIYFGEGSWLTVV.

The rearrangement uses TRBV4-1 and TRBJ1-1; 7 nucleotides align to TRBD1. This CDR3 is 16 amino acids long. Germline lookup yields CDR1 MGHRA and CDR2 YSYEKL. V was pared by 1 base and J by 0 bases, with 5 bases of the junction left unmatched. CDR3 amino acids: CASSQVGTAMNTEAFF. CDR3 sequence (DNA): TGCGCCAGCAGCCAAGTCGGGACAGCGATGAACACTGAAGCTTTCTTT.

V usage is TRBV5-1 and J usage is TRBJ2-2, with a possible D match to TRBD1 (6 bases). This CDR3 is 15 amino acids long. The germline V gene encodes CDR1 SGHRS and CDR2 YFSETQ. Deletions cut 4 bases from V and 5 bases from J, with 15 bases between. The CDR3 bases are TGCGCCAGCAGCGTAGGTCACAGGGAAACCGGGGAGCTGTTTTTT. It yields the protein CASSVGHRETGELFF.

CDR3 nucleotides: TGTGCCACCAGTGAGAAACAGGGGGATGAGCAGTTCTTC. Translated, it gives CATSEKQGDEQFF. J is TRBJ2-1 and V is TRBV24-1; 8 bases match TRBD1. The CDR3 spans 13 residues. Looked up from germline, CDR1 is KGHDR and CDR2 is SFDVKD. Trimming cost V 4 bases and J 8 bases; bases outside gene matches: 3.

This sequence joins TRBV5-1 and TRBJ1-3; 7 nucleotides line up with TRBD1. The CDR3 extends over 15 amino acids. The V and J ends lost 4 bases and 0 bases, in that order; junction bases with no gene match: 4. Germline V gene sequence: CDR1 SGHRS, CDR2 YFSETQ. CDR3 coding DNA: TGCGCCAGCAGCCGGGACAGAATCTCTGGAAACACCATATATTTT. Its protein product is CASSRDRISGNTIYF.

The chain links TRBV5-4 to TRBJ1-1; tentative D call: TRBD1 (5 bases). The CDR3 is made up of 17 amino acids. CDR1 is SGHNT, CDR2 YYREEE, per germline (reference sequence). Trimming removed 2 bases from V and 1 base from J, with 18 bases in between. In nucleotides, the CDR3 is TGTGCCAGCAGCTTTGGGGCCAGCTGGGGCAAGAACACTGAAGCTTTCTTT. Translation: CASSFGASWGKNTEAFF.

The rearrangement joins TRBV19 to TRBJ1-5; D perhaps matches TRBD1 (5 bases). CDR1 is LNHDA, CDR2 SQIVND, per germline (reference sequence). The CDR3 is 16 amino acids. The V end was cut by 5 bases, the J end by 2 bases, with 16 bases between. CDR3 nucleotides: TGTGCCAGTAGTCCCCGGGGGACTGGGGGCAATCAGCCCCAGCATTTT. Protein product: CASSPRGTGGNQPQHF.

The chain has TRBV12-1 and TRBJ1-2. TRBV12-1 is a recognized pseudogene. The CDR3 runs to 14 residues. CDR3 bases: TGTGCCAGCAGCCACGACGGGAGCATCTATGGCTACACCTTC. It yields the protein CASSHDGSIYGYTF.

The chain employs TRBV11-2 and TRBJ1-1, with D perhaps matching TRBD1 (6 bases). Germline V gene lookup returns CDR1 SGHAT and CDR2 FQNNGV. V gave up 2 bases and J gave up 1 base, with 8 bases separating them. The CDR3 loop spans 14 amino acids. CDR3 nucleotides: TGTGCCAGCAGCTTACAGGGGACGAACACTGAAGCTTTCTTT. It codes for CASSLQGTNTEAFF. The whole variable domain, remainder taken from reference TRBV11-2 and TRBJ1-1, is EAGVAQSPRYKIIEKRQSVAFWCNPISGHATLYWYQQILGQGPKLLIQFQNNGVVDDSQLPKDRFSAERLKGVDSTLKIQPAKLEDSAVYLCASSLQGTNTEAFFGQGTRLTVV.

The V gene is TRBV7-2, the J gene TRBJ2-5; 7 bases line up with TRBD1. This CDR3 comprises 14 residues. Germline-derived CDR1 and CDR2 are SGHTA and FQGNSA. V lost 5 bases to trimming and J lost 4 bases; unmatched junction nucleotides: 7. CDR3 nucleotides: TGTGCCAGCAGCGAATACAGGGGTGTAGAGACCCAGTACTTC. Amino acids: CASSEYRGVETQYF.

V and J are TRBV13 and TRBJ2-1, with 8 positions matching TRBD2. Germline lookup yields CDR1 PRHDT and CDR2 FYEKMQ (reference sequence). The junction had 9 bases not matched to a gene; V was cut back by 5 bases and J by 9 bases. The CDR3 contains 14 residues. CDR3: CASSPGGEWSEQFF. For the CDR3, the DNA is TGTGCCAGCAGCCCGGGGGGGGAATGGAGTGAGCAGTTCTTC.

This chain joins TRBV2 and TRBJ2-1; TRBD2 matches at 10 bases. J was trimmed by 8 bases and V by 2 bases; bases with no gene match: 6. This CDR3 has 15 residues. The V gene's germline CDR1 is SNHLY and CDR2 FYNNEI. The CDR3 is CASSEPAGGPHEQFF. CDR3 coding DNA: TGTGCCAGCAGTGAACCAGCGGGGGGGCCCCATGAGCAGTTCTTC.

This clone appeared a few times. The V and J genes are TRBV18 and TRBJ1-4; 7 bases align to TRBD1. The CDR3 has 15 residues. Losses at the gene ends were 2 bases for V and 6 bases for J; bases not matched to a gene: 6. Germline V lookup: CDR1 KGHSH, CDR2 LQKENI. The CDR3 spells CASSPDQGVYEKLFF. The DNA of the CDR3 is TGTGCCAGCTCACCAGATCAGGGGGTCTATGAAAAACTGTTTTTT.

The rearrangement links TRBV27 to TRBJ1-5; no clear D gene. The CDR3 runs to 15 residues. V lost 5 bases to trimming and J lost 3 bases, with 14 bases between them. Germline CDR1 is MNHEY and CDR2 is SMNVEV (reference sequence). The DNA for the CDR3 is TGTGCCAGCAGTCCGACCACAGTTTCCAATCAGCCCCAGCATTTT. This sequence encodes CASSPTTVSNQPQHF.

Only a few counts were recorded for this clone. In the same sample, other DNA sequences code for this CDR3. The V call is TRBV5-1, the J call TRBJ1-2; 9 nucleotides align to TRBD1. This CDR3 is 15 amino acids long. Trimming at V came to 0 bases and at J to 4 bases, leaving 4 bases not matched to a gene. The V gene's germline CDR1 is SGHRS and CDR2 YFSETQ. This CDR3 reads CASSLGDRATYGYTF. Here the CDR3 DNA reads TGCGCCAGCAGCTTGGGGGACAGGGCAACCTATGGCTACACCTTC.

The chain combines TRBV7-6 with TRBJ2-2; 9 bases map to TRBD1. V trimming: 1 base; J trimming: 3 bases; junction bases outside the gene matches: 12. The CDR3 has 19 residues. The germline gives CDR1 SGHVS, CDR2 FNYEAQ. The chain's CDR3 is CASSLVHFRDREDTGELFF. DNA of the CDR3: TGTGCCAGCAGCTTAGTCCACTTCCGGGACAGGGAGGACACCGGGGAGCTGTTTTTT.

The gene calls are TRBV5-1 and TRBJ2-7; 7 bases are shared with TRBD1. Looked up from germline, CDR1 is SGHRS and CDR2 is YFSETQ. The CDR3 runs to 16 residues. J was trimmed by 0 bases and V by 4 bases; bases with no gene match: 10. CDR3 in DNA: TGCGCCAGCAGCCCCTCCCGTGAGGGGGCCTCCTACGAGCAGTACTTC. It specifies CASSPSREGASYEQYF.

The chain uses TRBV30 and TRBJ1-1; D not resolved. Trimming shortened V by 0 bases and J by 4 bases, and 9 bases separated the two germline ends. This CDR3 contains 13 residues. The germline V gene has CDR1 GTSNPN and CDR2 SVGIG (reference sequence). CDR3 sequence (DNA): TGTGCCTGGAGTGTAGACGGAGGCACTGAAGCTTTCTTT. It translates to CAWSVDGGTEAFF.

V is TRBV6-5 and J is TRBJ1-5; 7 nucleotides align to TRBD1. This CDR3 spans 15 amino acids. Germline assignment: CDR1 MNHEY and CDR2 SVGAGI. V dropped 6 bases and J dropped 3; count of bases not matched to a gene: 8. The CDR3 protein is CASSRDRAANQPQHF. CDR3 nucleotide sequence: TGTGCCAGCAGCCGTGACAGGGCCGCCAATCAGCCCCAGCATTTT.

The V call is TRBV30, the J call TRBJ2-1; a weak D match, TRBD2 (7 bases). In germline, CDR1 is GTSNPN, CDR2 SVGIG (reference sequence). V gave up 5 bases and J gave up 0 bases, with 17 bases separating them. This CDR3 has 16 residues. The CDR3, as DNA: TGTGCCTGGCTTAATCGGGGGGCCATCTCCTACAATGAGCAGTTCTTC. It translates to CAWLNRGAISYNEQFF.

The CDR3 DNA sequence: TGTGCCAGCAGCGTAGGGTCGGGGGGCTCCTACAATGAGCAGTTCTTC. It specifies CASSVGSGGSYNEQFF. This sequence joins TRBV9 and TRBJ2-1, with TRBD2 identical over 7 bases. The CDR3 length is 16 residues. Germline trimming cut 0 bases from V and 0 bases from J; bases unmatched to any gene: 3. Germline V gives CDR1 SGDLS, CDR2 YYNGEE.

The V and J genes are TRBV5-5 and TRBJ1-2, with a tentative D call TRBD1 (6 bases). Germline loops: CDR1 SGHKS, CDR2 YYEKEE (reference sequence). The CDR3 is 13 amino acids. Trimming left V 1 base short and J 4 bases short, with 8 bases between. The CDR3 coding sequence is TGTGCCAGCAGCTTGTCCAGGGGCTATGGCTACACCTTC. Protein product: CASSLSRGYGYTF.

The chain links TRBV3-1 (or the pseudogene TRBV3-2) to TRBJ1-4; 9 bases match TRBD1. Trimming removed 3 bases from V and 7 bases from J; junction bases left unmatched: 6. This CDR3 is built from 15 residues. Per the germline V gene, CDR1 is LGHDT and CDR2 is YNNKEL (reference sequence). The CDR3 DNA follows: TGTGCCAGCAGCCAGCCAACGGGACAGGGTGAAAAACTGTTTTTT. It is translated as CASSQPTGQGEKLFF.

The chain employs TRBV5-6 and TRBJ2-1, with unresolved D. Trimming cost V 9 bases and J 6 bases, with 16 bases left between them. This CDR3 is 13 amino acids long. Germline V gene lookup returns CDR1 SGHDT and CDR2 YYEEEE. Here the CDR3 reads CAIDETVFNEQFF. Here the CDR3 DNA reads TGTGCCATCGATGAAACAGTTTTCAATGAGCAGTTCTTC.

The rearrangement joins TRBV14 to TRBJ2-1; D is uncertain. This CDR3 is 13 amino acids long. V gave up 0 bases and J gave up 8 bases, with 8 bases separating them. The V gene's germline CDR1 is SGHDN and CDR2 FVKESK. The CDR3 reads CASSQDLGYEQFF. The CDR3 nucleotides read TGTGCCAGCAGCCAAGATCTGGGCTATGAGCAGTTCTTC. The full variable domain, with the rest looked up from reference TRBV14 and TRBJ2-1, is EAGVTQFPSHSVIEKGQTVTLRCDPISGHDNLYWYRRVMGKEIKFLLHFVKESKQDESGMPNNRFLAERTGGTYSTLKVQPAELEDSGVYFCASSQDLGYEQFFGPGTRLTVL.

The gene calls are TRBV10-3 and TRBJ1-6; 8 nucleotides agree with TRBD1. The V gene's germline CDR1 is ENHRY and CDR2 SYGVKD. Trimming removed 2 bases from V and 9 bases from J; junction bases left unmatched: 3. The CDR3 runs to 14 residues. The CDR3 nucleotides are TGTGCCATCAGTGAGGGCAGGGGGCTTTCACCCCTCCACTTT. Translating it yields CAISEGRGLSPLHF.

This rearrangement joins TRBV7-9 to TRBJ1-2; D is perhaps TRBD1 (5 bases). The CDR3 spans 14 residues. V was cut by 5 bases and J by 5 bases, with 15 bases left in between. CDR1 is SEHNR and CDR2 is FQNEAQ in the germline V gene (reference sequence). This CDR3 reads CASSKQQETYGYTF. Here the CDR3 DNA reads TGTGCCAGCAGCAAACAACAGGAAACTTATGGCTACACCTTC.

This chain links TRBV7-2 with TRBJ2-3; TRBD1 matches 11 bases. In germline, CDR1 is SGHTA, CDR2 FQGNSA. V was clipped by 1 base and J by 2 bases; unmatched bases: 8. The CDR3 covers 18 residues. CDR3 coding DNA: TGTGCCAGCAGCTTAGGTTTCGGGACAGGGGGTATCACAGATACGCAGTATTTT. Amino acid sequence: CASSLGFGTGGITDTQYF. The variable domain in full, completed from reference TRBV7-2 and TRBJ2-3, reads GAGVSQSPSNKVTEKGKDVELRCDPISGHTALYWYRQSLGQGLEFLIYFQGNSAPDKSGLPSDRFSAERTGGSVSTLTIQRTQQEDSAVYLCASSLGFGTGGITDTQYFGPGTRLTVL.

The chain couples TRBV7-9 to TRBJ1-1; TRBD1 matches 7 bases. The CDR3 is made up of 14 amino acids. Per germline, CDR1 SEHNR and CDR2 FQNEAQ (reference sequence). The ends lost 5 bases at V and 4 bases at J; junction bases unmatched: 7. The CDR3 bases are TGTGCCAGCAGCCCGACAGGGAGCAGCACTGAAGCTTTCTTT. It translates to CASSPTGSSTEAFF.